Listed below are T cell receptor beta chains from one sample, sequenced in a study of cytotoxic CD8 clonotypes in ibrutinib-treated CLL. Sequencing was performed with immunoSEQ multiplex PCR; in TCRdb, only in-frame clones are kept and a portion is missing. Of approximately 45,000 clones detected, about 72% appear once; the ten largest clones hold roughly 14%. The starting material was PBMCs, obtained after 12 months of ibrutinib treatment. The source of these receptors is a human donor with chronic lymphocytic leukemia. The CDR3 runs from the conserved cysteine through the conserved F or W. The order of the fields is V gene, J gene, CDR3 length, CDR3 protein.

v_call: TRBV19
j_call: TRBJ2-3
cdr3_length: 16
cdr3_aa: CARKNRLAGITDTQYF

v_call: TRBV21-1
j_call: TRBJ1-3
cdr3_length: 17
cdr3_aa: CASSQRPGPNAGNTIYF

v_call: TRBV7-2
j_call: TRBJ1-3
cdr3_length: 13
cdr3_aa: CASREESGNTIYF

v_call: TRBV4-2
j_call: TRBJ2-3
cdr3_length: 16
cdr3_aa: CASSQEMATPTDTQYF

v_call: TRBV6-5
j_call: TRBJ2-1
cdr3_length: 13
cdr3_aa: CASAVAGPNEQFF

v_call: TRBV19
j_call: TRBJ1-2
cdr3_length: 13
cdr3_aa: CATGAQGPEGYTF

v_call: TRBV7-2
j_call: TRBJ2-7
cdr3_length: 15
cdr3_aa: CASSPEGGQFYEQYF

v_call: TRBV28
j_call: TRBJ1-2
cdr3_length: 15
cdr3_aa: CASRVSEPPNYGYTF

v_call: TRBV19
j_call: TRBJ2-1
cdr3_length: 15
cdr3_aa: CASSMGTSGFGEQFF

v_call: TRBV28
j_call: TRBJ2-1
cdr3_length: 18
cdr3_aa: CASSLSSGLGQGSTEQFF

v_call: TRBV28
j_call: TRBJ2-7
cdr3_length: 14
cdr3_aa: CASSLLSSSYEQYF

v_call: TRBV11-2
j_call: TRBJ2-3
cdr3_length: 14
cdr3_aa: CATELAGGPHTQYF

v_call: TRBV2
j_call: TRBJ2-7
cdr3_length: 12
cdr3_aa: CASRAPPEEQYF

v_call: TRBV6-6
j_call: TRBJ1-1
cdr3_length: 13
cdr3_aa: CASSFQVGTEAFF

v_call: TRBV7-2
j_call: TRBJ1-2
cdr3_length: 14
cdr3_aa: CASSTRDRNYGYTF

v_call: TRBV27
j_call: TRBJ2-3
cdr3_length: 15
cdr3_aa: CASSVRGYSTDTQYF

v_call: TRBV15
j_call: TRBJ1-5
cdr3_length: 15
cdr3_aa: CATSLEVGENQPQHF

v_call: TRBV10-3
j_call: TRBJ1-5
cdr3_length: 12
cdr3_aa: CATNEVNQPQHF

v_call: TRBV19
j_call: TRBJ2-2
cdr3_length: 16
cdr3_aa: CASSNPTGYETGELFF